The sequence of this T cell receptor beta chain was determined in a study of T cell responses to AZD1222 COVID-19 vaccine. Sequencing was performed with immunoSEQ multiplex PCR; in TCRdb, only in-frame clones are kept and a portion is missing. The data contain 90,000 to 150,000 clones, roughly nine tenths of them singletons. The V gene end was trimmed by 9 bases and the J gene end by 3 bases; junction bases not matched to a gene: 9. The CDR3 is 14 residues long. Germline assignment: CDR1 MNHEY and CDR2 SVGAGI. Material: peripheral blood, obtained on day 0 of AZD1222 vaccination. This TCR derives from an adult in good health. The chain is built from TRBV6-5 and TRBJ2-7, with TRBD1 matching 9 bases. The CDR3 nucleotides read TGTGCCAGTAGCCGGGACAGGGCCTTCTACGAGCAGTACTTC. Protein product: CASSRDRAFYEQYF.